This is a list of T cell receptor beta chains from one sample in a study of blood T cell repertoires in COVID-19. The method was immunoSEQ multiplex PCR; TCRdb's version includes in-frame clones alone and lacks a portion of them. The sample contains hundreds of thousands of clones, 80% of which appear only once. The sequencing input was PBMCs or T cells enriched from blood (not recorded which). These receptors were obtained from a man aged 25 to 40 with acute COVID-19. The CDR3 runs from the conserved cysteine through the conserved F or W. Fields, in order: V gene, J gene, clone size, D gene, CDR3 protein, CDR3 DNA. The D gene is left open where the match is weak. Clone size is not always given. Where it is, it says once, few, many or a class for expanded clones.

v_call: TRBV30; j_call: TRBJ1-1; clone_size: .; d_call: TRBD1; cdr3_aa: CAWSVNRGTEAFF; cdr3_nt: TGTGCCTGGAGTGTTAACAGGGGCACTGAAGCTTTCTTT
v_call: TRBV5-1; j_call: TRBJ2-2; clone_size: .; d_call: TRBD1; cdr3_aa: CASSIDRAETGELFF; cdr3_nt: TGCGCCAGCAGTATAGACAGGGCCGAGACCGGGGAGCTGTTTTTT
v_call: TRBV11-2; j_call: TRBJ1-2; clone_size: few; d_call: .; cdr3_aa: CASSLDFVGLRDYGYTF; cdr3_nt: TGTGCCAGCAGCTTAGATTTCGTGGGTCTTCGGGACTATGGCTACACCTTC
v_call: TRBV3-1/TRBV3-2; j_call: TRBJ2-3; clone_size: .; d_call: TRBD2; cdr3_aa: CASSQDIAGGHTDTQYF; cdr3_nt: TGTGCCAGCAGCCAAGACATAGCGGGGGGGCACACAGATACGCAGTATTTT
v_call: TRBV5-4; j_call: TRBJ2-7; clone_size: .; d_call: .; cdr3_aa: CASSFGGGLYEQYF; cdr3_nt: TGTGCCAGCAGCTTTGGGGGGGGCCTCTACGAGCAGTACTTC
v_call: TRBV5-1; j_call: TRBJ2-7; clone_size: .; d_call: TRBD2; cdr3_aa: CASSAGLAGIYEQYF; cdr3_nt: TGCGCCAGCAGCGCCGGACTAGCGGGGATCTACGAGCAGTACTTC
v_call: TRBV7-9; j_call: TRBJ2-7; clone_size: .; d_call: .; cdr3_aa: CASSSWTADEQYF; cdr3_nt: TGTGCCAGCAGCTCATGGACAGCCGACGAGCAGTACTTC
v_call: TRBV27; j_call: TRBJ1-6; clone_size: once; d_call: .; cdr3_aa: CASSLMSSYNSPLHF; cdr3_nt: TGTGCCAGCAGTTTAATGAGCTCCTATAATTCACCCCTCCACTTT
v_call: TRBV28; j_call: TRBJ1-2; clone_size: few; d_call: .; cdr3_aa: CASSTPGLLSLYGYTF; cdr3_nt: TGTGCCAGCAGTACTCCGGGACTCTTATCCCTCTATGGCTACACCTTC
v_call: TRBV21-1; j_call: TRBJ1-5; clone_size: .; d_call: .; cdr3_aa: CASSLGGASQPQHF; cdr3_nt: TGTGCCAGCAGCCTAGGGGGGGCCAGTCAGCCCCAGCATTTT
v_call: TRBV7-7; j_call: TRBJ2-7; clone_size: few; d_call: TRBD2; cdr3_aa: CASSPGLAGLYEQYF; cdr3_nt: TGTGCCAGCAGCCCCGGACTAGCGGGCCTCTACGAGCAGTACTTC
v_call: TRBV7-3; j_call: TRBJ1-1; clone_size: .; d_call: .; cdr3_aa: CASSPSFGNTEAFF; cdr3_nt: TGTGCCAGCAGCCCCTCATTTGGCAACACTGAAGCTTTCTTT
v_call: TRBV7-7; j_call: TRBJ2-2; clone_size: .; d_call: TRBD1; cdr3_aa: CASSPTTGTGNSANTGELFF; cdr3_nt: TGTGCCAGCAGCCCAACGACCGGGACAGGGAATTCGGCGAACACCGGGGAGCTGTTTTTT
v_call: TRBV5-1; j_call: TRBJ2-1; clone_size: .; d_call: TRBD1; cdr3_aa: CASSAITGGAFDEQFF; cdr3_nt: TGCGCCAGCAGCGCCATCACAGGGGGCGCATTCGATGAGCAGTTCTTC
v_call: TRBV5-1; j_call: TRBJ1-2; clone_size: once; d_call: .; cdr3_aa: CASSQGQNANYGYTF; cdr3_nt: TGCGCCAGCAGCCAAGGACAGAATGCTAACTATGGCTACACCTTC
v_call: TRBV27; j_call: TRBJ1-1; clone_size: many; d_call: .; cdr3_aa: CASSFGGGSTEAFF; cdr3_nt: TGTGCCAGCAGTTTTGGCGGGGGCAGCACTGAAGCTTTCTTT
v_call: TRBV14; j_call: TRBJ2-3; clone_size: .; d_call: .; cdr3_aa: CASSQTTESTDTQYF; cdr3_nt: TGTGCCAGCAGCCAAACCACAGAGAGCACAGATACGCAGTATTTT
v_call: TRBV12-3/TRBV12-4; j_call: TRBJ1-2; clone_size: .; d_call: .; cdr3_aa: CASSLDRNGYTF; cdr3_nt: TGTGCCAGCAGTTTAGATAGAAATGGCTACACCTTC
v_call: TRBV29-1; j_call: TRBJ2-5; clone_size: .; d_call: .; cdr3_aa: CSVDHPTNPGETQYF; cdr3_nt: TGCAGCGTTGATCACCCTACCAATCCCGGGGAGACCCAGTACTTC
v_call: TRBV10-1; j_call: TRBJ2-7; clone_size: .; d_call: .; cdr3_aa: CASSGGSPYEQYF; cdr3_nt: TGCGCCAGCAGTGGAGGCAGTCCCTACGAGCAGTACTTC
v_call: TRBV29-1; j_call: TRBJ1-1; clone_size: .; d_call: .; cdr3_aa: CSVEGSTQGSAFF; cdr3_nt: TGCAGCGTTGAAGGTTCGACTCAGGGCAGTGCTTTCTTT
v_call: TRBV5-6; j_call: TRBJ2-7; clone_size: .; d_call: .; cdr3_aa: CASSLYPVYEQYF; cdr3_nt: TGTGCCAGCAGCTTGTATCCCGTCTACGAGCAGTACTTC
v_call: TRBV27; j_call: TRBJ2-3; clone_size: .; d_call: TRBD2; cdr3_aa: CASSLRSPGLGTDTQYF; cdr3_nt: TGTGCCAGCAGTTTAAGGTCTCCGGGACTAGGCACAGATACGCAGTATTTT
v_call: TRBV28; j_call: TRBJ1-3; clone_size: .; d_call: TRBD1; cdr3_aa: CASSQTGAKGNTIYF; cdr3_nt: TGTGCCAGCAGCCAGACAGGGGCGAAAGGAAACACCATATATTTT